The 23 T cell receptor beta chains reported below all come from one sample, sequenced in a study of identifying expanded T cells in peripheral blood. Assay: immunoSEQ multiplex PCR; the TCRdb copy retains only in-frame clones and omits some. The data contain around 100,000 clones, around 88% of them singletons. The sequenced material came from blood. Receptors originate from a person aged 18 to 69 in good health.

The chain couples TRBV7-9 to TRBJ1-1; D possibly corresponds to TRBD1 (5 bases). Trimming left V 4 bases short and J 11 bases short, with 11 bases between. This CDR3 contains 11 residues. From germline, CDR1 is SEHNR and CDR2 FQNEAQ (reference sequence). The CDR3 reads CASSWGEWAFF. In nucleotides, the CDR3 is TGTGCCAGCAGCTGGGGGGAGTGGGCTTTCTTT.

This clone was counted a single time. The genes are TRBV15 and TRBJ2-5; 10 nucleotides agree with TRBD2. The germline CDR1 and CDR2 sequences are LNHNV and YYDKDF (reference sequence). V lost 5 bases and J lost 5; bases outside the gene matches: 8. CDR3 size: 15 residues. The CDR3 region is CATSLLAGRDETQYF. CDR3 sequence (DNA): TGTGCCACCAGCTTACTAGCGGGAAGGGATGAGACCCAGTACTTC.

The CDR3 region is CASSSSSGFNTGELFF. CDR3 coding DNA: TGTGCCAGCAGCTCGTCTAGCGGGTTTAACACCGGGGAGCTGTTTTTT. The J gene is TRBJ2-2, the V gene TRBV7-3; 8 nucleotides align to TRBD2. The germline CDR1 and CDR2 sequences are SGHTA and FQGTGA. CDR3 size: 16 residues. V lost 4 bases and J lost 2; bases outside the gene matches: 6.

The chain carries TRBV30 and TRBJ2-1, with D hard to call. Germline V gives CDR1 GTSNPN, CDR2 SVGIG (reference sequence). Trimming removed 3 bases from V and 10 bases from J, with 10 bases in between. The CDR3 covers 11 residues. Here the CDR3 DNA reads TGTGCCTGGAGAAGGAAACTCGAGCAGTTCTTC. This translates into CAWRRKLEQFF.

The chain employs TRBV7-3 and TRBJ1-1; 9 bases are a match to TRBD1. CDR1 SGHTA and CDR2 FQGTGA come from the germline V gene. The CDR3 is made up of 15 amino acids. The V gene end was trimmed by 3 bases and the J gene end by 1 base; junction bases not matched to a gene: 3. This CDR3 is CASSFSGQGNTEAFF. For the CDR3, the DNA is TGTGCCAGCAGCTTCTCGGGACAGGGGAACACTGAAGCTTTCTTT.

The gene calls are TRBV5-1 and TRBJ2-1; 12 positions agree with TRBD1. V trimming: 6 bases; J trimming: 7 bases; junction bases outside the gene matches: 8. The CDR3 contains 15 residues. The germline gives CDR1 SGHRS, CDR2 YFSETQ. The CDR3 here is CASTPGQGARNEQFF. The CDR3 DNA is TGCGCCAGCACGCCGGGACAGGGGGCACGGAATGAGCAGTTCTTC. The variable domain in full, with the rest retrieved from reference TRBV5-1 and TRBJ2-1, is KAGVTQTPRYLIKTRGQQVTLSCSPISGHRSVSWYQQTPGQGLQFLFEYFSETQRNKGNFPGRFSGRQFSNSRSEMNVSTLELGDSALYLCASTPGQGARNEQFFGPGTRLTVL.

The rearrangement links TRBV5-1 to TRBJ2-2; D is undetermined. CDR3 size: 15 residues. V was trimmed by 5 bases and J by 4 bases, leaving 15 bases between them. Germline lookup yields CDR1 SGHRS and CDR2 YFSETQ. CDR3 amino acids: CASSLGYSTTGELFF. CDR3 DNA: TGCGCCAGCAGTTTAGGATACAGTACCACCGGGGAGCTGTTTTTT.

The chain is built from TRBV2 and TRBJ2-1; D uncertain. With 3 bases removed from V and 6 bases from J, the gap between germline ends came to 3 bases. Germline loops: CDR1 SNHLY, CDR2 FYNNEI. This CDR3 is built from 11 residues. The CDR3 loop is CASSETNEQFF. CDR3 sequence (DNA): TGTGCCAGCAGTGAGACCAATGAGCAGTTCTTC.

The CDR3 sequence is CASGLGQGYEQYF. The CDR3 region has the DNA TGTGCTAGTGGTTTGGGGCAGGGCTACGAGCAGTACTTC. The chain recombines TRBV12-5 with TRBJ2-7, with D maybe TRBD1 (5 bases). V gave up 1 base and J gave up 3 bases, with 7 bases separating them. Germline V gene lookup returns CDR1 LGHNT and CDR2 FRNRAP. The CDR3 extends over 13 amino acids.

J is TRBJ1-1 and V is TRBV30, with 7 bases identical to TRBD1. The CDR3 has 12 residues. Per the germline V gene, CDR1 is GTSNPN and CDR2 is SVGIG (reference sequence). V lost 8 bases and J lost 1; bases outside the gene matches: 4. The CDR3 sequence: CAQGEGNTEAFF. Here the CDR3 DNA reads TGTGCCCAGGGGGAGGGGAACACTGAAGCTTTCTTT.

The sample holds one count of this clone. This rearrangement joins TRBV11-2 to TRBJ2-7, with TRBD1 matching over 10 bases. Germline CDR1 SGHAT, CDR2 FQNNGV. The V gene end was trimmed by 5 bases and the J gene end by 9 bases; junction bases not matched to a gene: 7. The length of the CDR3 is 13 residues. CDR3 DNA sequence: TGTGCCAGCAGCCCTCCGGGACAGGGGCGGCAGTACTTC. Residues: CASSPPGQGRQYF.

The chain combines TRBV10-2 with TRBJ1-4, with D perhaps TRBD1 (6 bases). From germline, CDR1 is WSHSY and CDR2 SAAADI. V was cut by 6 bases and J by 7 bases, with 15 bases left in between. The CDR3 contains 14 residues. The DNA of the CDR3 is TGCGCCAGCAGGGGGACGGGGGGGGCTGAAAAACTGTTTTTT. Translating gives CASRGTGGAEKLFF.

This chain connects TRBV18 to TRBJ1-4; 8 bases match TRBD1. CDR3 length: 14 amino acids. J gave up 8 bases and V 0 bases, and 2 bases lay outside the gene matches. Germline CDR1 KGHSH, CDR2 LQKENI. CDR3 sequence: CASSPPTGDEKLFF. The CDR3 region has the DNA TGTGCCAGCTCACCACCGACAGGGGACGAAAAACTGTTTTTT.

This chain connects TRBV19 to TRBJ1-4, with D perhaps TRBD1 (5 bases). This CDR3 is 14 amino acids long. From germline, CDR1 is LNHDA and CDR2 SQIVND (reference sequence). V lost 3 bases, J lost 7 bases, and 12 bases lay in between. In DNA form, the CDR3 reads TGTGCCAGTAGTATTCGGGGGGAAGGTGAAAAACTGTTTTTT. Translated, it gives CASSIRGEGEKLFF.

This chain connects TRBV30 to TRBJ1-3, with D possibly TRBD1 on 6 matching bases. The V gene's germline CDR1 is GTSNPN and CDR2 SVGIG (reference sequence). The ends were cut back, 5 bases at V and 3 bases at J, with 14 bases in the middle. The CDR3 runs to 14 residues. The CDR3 spells CAWSPGGFGNTIYF. DNA of the CDR3: TGTGCCTGGTCCCCTGGGGGCTTTGGAAACACCATATATTTT.

This clone was detected once. An end of the junction does not agree with germline; a read error may underlie this. This chain connects TRBV10-3 to TRBJ1-2, with a tentative D call TRBD1 (5 bases). Germline V gene data show CDR1 as ENHRY and CDR2 as SYGVKD. CDR3 length equals 11 residues. The CDR3 reads CAISDRDSLIF. The CDR3, as DNA: TGTGCCATCAGTGACCGGGACTCACTCATCTTC.

The chain recombines TRBV29-1 with TRBJ2-5; a possible D gene is TRBD2 (6 bases). Germline V gene lookup returns CDR1 SQVTM and CDR2 ANQGSEA. This CDR3 comprises 13 residues. The V and J ends lost 4 bases and 2 bases respectively, with 11 bases between them. CDR3 in DNA: TGCAGCGTTGGCGGGACTTTACAAGAGACCCAGTACTTC. This codes for CSVGGTLQETQYF.

The DNA of the CDR3 is TGTGCCAGCAGTACCGGGACGGAGAATCAGCCCCAGCATTTT. Its translation is CASSTGTENQPQHF. The chain carries TRBV6-5 and TRBJ1-5; tentative D call: TRBD1 (5 bases). Germline CDR1 reads MNHEY; CDR2 reads SVGAGI. Between the trimmed V and J ends, which lost 5 bases and 4 bases, there was a span of 12 bases. This CDR3 has 14 residues.

V gene TRBV7-2 combines with J gene TRBJ1-5; no definite D call. The CDR3 is 13 amino acids. Between the trimmed V and J ends, which lost 8 bases and 3 bases, there was a span of 11 bases. Germline V gene sequence: CDR1 SGHTA, CDR2 FQGNSA. Here the CDR3 DNA reads TGTGCCAGCCAAGAGGGATACAATCAGCCCCAGCATTTT. It is translated as CASQEGYNQPQHF.

The J gene is TRBJ2-3, the V gene TRBV11-3; 7 nucleotides agree with TRBD2. This CDR3 has 16 residues. Germline CDR1 is SGHNT and CDR2 is YENEEA. V was clipped by 5 bases and J by 6 bases; unmatched bases: 14. The chain's CDR3 is CASSPGLPAGVDTQYF. The DNA of the CDR3 is TGTGCCAGCAGCCCGGGACTACCGGCCGGGGTGGATACGCAGTATTTT.

The gene calls are TRBV19 and TRBJ2-2; a possible D gene is TRBD1 (6 bases). Germline values: CDR1 LNHDA, CDR2 SQIVND (reference sequence). V lost 4 bases and J 8 bases, leaving 17 bases between the germline ends. This CDR3 region has 15 residues. CDR3 protein: CASSSEAAGEGELFF. The CDR3 DNA is TGTGCCAGTAGTAGCGAGGCGGCAGGGGAGGGGGAGCTGTTTTTT.

The rearrangement uses TRBV7-8 and TRBJ1-2, with 9 bases lining up with TRBD1. Germline CDR1 reads SGHVS; CDR2 reads FQNEAQ. The CDR3 runs 13 residues. The junction had 4 bases not matched to a gene; V was cut back by 4 bases and J by 7 bases. The chain's CDR3 is CASSYRGRLGYTF. CDR3 DNA sequence: TGTGCCAGCAGCTACAGGGGGCGACTTGGCTACACCTTC.

This sequence joins TRBV28 and TRBJ2-7, with 8 bases aligning to TRBD1. Germline trimming cut 3 bases from V and 0 bases from J; bases unmatched to any gene: 4. CDR3 length equals 15 residues. Per the germline V gene, CDR1 is MDHEN and CDR2 is SYDVKM. This chain's CDR3 is CASSLLDRASYEQYF. The CDR3 DNA is TGTGCCAGCAGTTTGTTGGACAGGGCCTCCTACGAGCAGTACTTC.